This T cell receptor (beta chain) emerged from a study (dated by TCRdb to the mid-2010s). Study-level background: The study set out to test whether tumor-infiltrating Tregs in breast cancer get recruited from blood Tregs or are instead converted in situ from other CD4+ T cell subsets. What the work shows at the level of the full study, not this receptor alone: The larger-cohort validation was restricted to a single TCR beta V-J rearrangement rather than whole repertoires. The TCR alpha and beta sequences of tumor-infiltrating Tregs showed the greatest overlap with tumor naive CD4+ T cells, followed by blood naive CD4+ T cells. In terms of TCR gene usage, tumor memory CD4+ T cells clustered together with blood and lymph node memory CD4+ cells, as well as with lymph node naive CD4+ cells.

Full-length TCR variable regions were amplified by 5' RACE PCR using constant-region reverse primers, and then by semi-nested PCR using Nested Universal Primer A. The ReliaPrep RNA Cell Miniprep System was used to extract total RNA, which was then reverse transcribed into 5'RACE-ready cDNA with the SMARTer RACE 5'/3' Kit. Full-length TCR alpha and beta libraries were barcoded with multiplex adaptors and sequenced on an Illumina MiSeq. The study's own analysis went as follows. For each of nine subset-tissue groups, sequencing data from the five patients were pooled, and the groups were then compared using unsupervised clustering of TCR gene usage. The Morisita-Horn index, with shared sequences weighted by their contribution to each repertoire, was used to calculate repertoire similarity. TCRdb trimmed public reads at Q25 via fastp, called clones via MiXCR and kept in-frame beta chains. Entries are consolidated by CDR3 protein sequence, retaining the most common genes and DNA. These V and J calls rely on TCRdb rather than the paper's analysis. In this sample the table shows 9,000 to 13,000 distinct CDR3 sequences, about 51% of which occur a single time. The ten biggest clones cover roughly 12% of the sample.

Per the germline V gene, LGHNA is the CDR1 and YSLEER is the CDR2. V loses 1 base of germline sequence and J loses 5 bases, and the interval between the two ends is 11 bases. Measured from the cysteine to the phenylalanine, the CDR3 is 14 residues long. Solely the CDR3 DNA is kept, with 42 bases framed from the first base. As concerns this clonotype: Its antigen remains undetermined. Per-base qualities were not stored, and no clone one base away is much larger.

The Miltenyi Naive CD4+ T Cell Isolation kit was used to purify naive CD4+ T cells, and Tregs were depleted with CD25 microbeads. Tregs, naive and memory CD4+ T cells from tumor, blood and ipsilateral draining lymph nodes of about five breast cancer patients underwent full-length TCR alpha and beta sequencing. Tumor tissue and lymph nodes obtained by ipsilateral axillary dissection were perfused with PBS, cut into small pieces and digested using collagenase I and hyaluronidase. FACS confirmed that the sorted cell populations were more than 90% pure. The material sequenced was tumor-infiltrating naive CD4+ T cells sorted from the breast tumor. The sample's cell subset or site label is to be understood as: naive CD4+ T cells, CD4+CD45RA+CD25-. This clonotype was sampled from a female donor with breast cancer. The chain joins TRBV4-3 to TRBJ2-5; no D gene is confidently identified. The CDR3 protein sequence reads: CASSQAKVSETQYF. The DNA reads as follows: TGCGCCAGCAGCCAAGCAAAGGTTTCGGAGACCCAGTACTTC.